The rows below give T cell receptor beta chains drawn from one sample of a study of vaccination and CD4 T cells after COVID-19. TCRdb reanalysed the PCR reads using MiXCR and keeps one entry per CDR3 protein. The repertoire includes nearly 15,000 distinct CDR3 sequences, approximately 52% of them detected once, and around 7.9% sits in the top ten. The antigens of these receptors remain unknown. Input material: CD4+ T cells from blood, cultured in vitro. Every receptor here comes from a human donor who had recovered from COVID-19. Each CDR3 is given with its conserved first and last residue. The D gene is left open where the match is weak. Clone sizes are given selectively: once, few, many, or a class where the clone is expanded.

CDR3 DNA	CDR3 protein	D gene	V gene	clone size	CDR3 length	J gene
TGCGCCAGCAGTGAGTCCGGGGGAACCTACAATGAGCAGTTCTTC	CASSESGGTYNEQFF	.	TRBV10-1	.	15	TRBJ2-1
TGTGCCAGCAGCCTCCCAGCGGGATTGGGAGGGGAGCTGTTTTTT	CASSLPAGLGGELFF	TRBD2	TRBV7-2	few	15	TRBJ2-2
TGCAGTGCTAGAGATATTAGGACAGGGGGCCCCTACGAGCAGTACTTC	CSARDIRTGGPYEQYF	TRBD1	TRBV20-1	few	16	TRBJ2-7
TGCAGTGCTAGAAGCCCTTCTGCGGGCCGCACAGATACGCAGTATTTT	CSARSPSAGRTDTQYF	.	TRBV20-1	few	16	TRBJ2-3
TGTGCCAGCAGCTTAGCGGGGGGGGACGGGACCCAGTACTTC	CASSLAGGDGTQYF	TRBD2	TRBV7-3	.	14	TRBJ2-5
TGTGCCAGCAATGCGGGAGGGAGGGAAGAGACCCAGTACTTC	CASNAGGREETQYF	TRBD2	TRBV2	.	14	TRBJ2-5
TGTGCCAGCAGAAGGGCAGGGGATAACTATGGCTACACCTTC	CASRRAGDNYGYTF	.	TRBV28	.	14	TRBJ1-2
TGTGCCAGCAGCTTATGGACAGGGGATACGCAGTATTTT	CASSLWTGDTQYF	TRBD1	TRBV7-9	once	13	TRBJ2-3
TGTGCCTGGAGTACGGCAGGAGGACAGCCCCAGCATTTT	CAWSTAGGQPQHF	.	TRBV30	few	13	TRBJ1-5
TGTGCCAGCAGTTTTGGTCGGGGACAACTGGGCACCGGGGAGCTGTTTTTT	CASSFGRGQLGTGELFF	.	TRBV27	.	17	TRBJ2-2
TGTGCCAGCAGCTTATGGTCATCCGACACAGGTTCTGGCTACACCTTC	CASSLWSSDTGSGYTF	.	TRBV7-6	few	16	TRBJ1-2
TGTGCCAGCAGCTCCTCCTCCCCCGGGGAGACCCAGTACTTC	CASSSSSPGETQYF	.	TRBV11-2	.	14	TRBJ2-5
TGTGCCACCAGCAGACCCCAGGGGAGCAATCAGCCCCAGCATTTT	CATSRPQGSNQPQHF	.	TRBV15	.	15	TRBJ1-5
TGTGCCAGCAGCTTAAGACTGCCCTACAATGAGCAGTTCTTC	CASSLRLPYNEQFF	.	TRBV7-8	.	14	TRBJ2-1
TGTGCCAGCAGCTCCCTTAGGACACACAATGAGCAGTTCTTC	CASSSLRTHNEQFF	.	TRBV11-2	few	14	TRBJ2-1
TGTGCCAGCAGCTTGGCAAGGGGGCCGATCCCTAGCAATCAGCCCCAGCATTTT	CASSLARGPIPSNQPQHF	TRBD1	TRBV12-3/TRBV12-4	.	18	TRBJ1-5
TGTGCCAGCAGTGAATCATCACCTGGAGACAATCAGCCCCAGCATTTT	CASSESSPGDNQPQHF	.	TRBV6-1	few	16	TRBJ1-5
TGCGCCAGCAGCTTTGGAACAGCAGCCTATGGCTACACCTTC	CASSFGTAAYGYTF	.	TRBV5-1	.	14	TRBJ1-2
TGCAGTGCTAGAGATACAGGACAGGGGAGTCAAGAGACCCAGTACTTC	CSARDTGQGSQETQYF	TRBD1	TRBV20-1	.	16	TRBJ2-5
TGCAGCGTAGAACGGGAAAAACTGTTTTTT	CSVEREKLFF	.	TRBV29-1	.	10	TRBJ1-4
TGTGCCAGCAGTTTGGAGGTTCAGCCCCAGCATTTT	CASSLEVQPQHF	.	TRBV12-3/TRBV12-4	.	12	TRBJ1-5
TGTGCCAGCAGTTCAACCGACAGGACCACTGAAGCTTTCTTT	CASSSTDRTTEAFF	.	TRBV27	.	14	TRBJ1-1
TGTGCCAGCAGCAGCGGGAGGATTTACGAGCAGTACTTC	CASSSGRIYEQYF	TRBD2	TRBV2	few	13	TRBJ2-7
TGCAGTGCTAGAGATCGTCGTAGGGGGGGAAACACCATATATTTT	CSARDRRRGGNTIYF	.	TRBV20-1	.	15	TRBJ1-3
TGTGCCAGCTCACCACGGTACAGTCCTAACTCTGGAAACACCATATATTTT	CASSPRYSPNSGNTIYF	.	TRBV18	.	17	TRBJ1-3
TGTGCCAGCAGTTTATCGTACCCCACCGGGGAGCTGTTTTTT	CASSLSYPTGELFF	.	TRBV27	.	14	TRBJ2-2
TGCAGTGCCCAAAACGGCGGGAGTAGTCACGAGCAGTACTTC	CSAQNGGSSHEQYF	TRBD2	TRBV20-1	.	14	TRBJ2-7